These 28 T cell receptor beta chains were sequenced from one sample in a study of shared clonotypes between healthy human individuals. Assay: immunoSEQ multiplex PCR; the TCRdb copy retains only in-frame clones and omits some. The repertoire holds 2 million to 3 million clones, approximately 93% seen once, with 0.36% in the top ten. Material for sequencing was naive CD4+ T cells from PBMCs. Specified subset: CD45RA+ positively selected. The receptors were gathered from a man younger than 30 in good health. Some clones in this sample may be carry-over from other donors' samples.

This clone was counted once. The chain carries TRBV29-1 and TRBJ2-5; TRBD1 matches 12 bases. The germline gives CDR1 SQVTM, CDR2 ANQGSEA. The CDR3 loop spans 15 amino acids. V lost 6 bases to trimming and J lost 4 bases; unmatched junction nucleotides: 9. The CDR3 bases are TGCAGCGTCGCCGGGACAGGGGGCTGGGTAGAGACCCAGTACTTC. Translated, it gives CSVAGTGGWVETQYF.

This chain joins TRBV9 and TRBJ2-7, with D unresolved. Germline loops: CDR1 SGDLS, CDR2 YYNGEE. V was shortened by 1 base and J by 6 bases, with 11 bases between the two germline ends. The CDR3 spans 13 residues. The CDR3 nucleotides read TGTGCCAGCAGCGTATTTGTCGATACCGAGCAGTACTTC. Its protein product is CASSVFVDTEQYF. The entire variable domain, with the rest obtained from reference TRBV9 and TRBJ2-7, is as follows: DSGVTQTPKHLITATGQRVTLRCSPRSGDLSVYWYQQSLDQGLQFLIQYYNGEERAKGNILERFSAQQFPDLHSELNLSSLELGDSALYFCASSVFVDTEQYFGPGTRLTVT.

The chain has TRBV27 and TRBJ1-4, with 7 bases lining up with TRBD1. The CDR3 has 15 amino acids. CDR1 is MNHEY, CDR2 SMNVEV, per germline (reference sequence). The trim removed 2 bases at V and 4 bases at J, leaving 4 bases unmatched. The CDR3 region is CASSLAGTDNEKLFF. Written as DNA, the CDR3 is TGTGCCAGCAGTTTAGCGGGGACAGATAATGAAAAACTGTTTTTT.

The chain employs TRBV7-8 and TRBJ2-5; 10 bases fit TRBD2. CDR3 length: 15 amino acids. J lost 5 bases, V lost 7 bases, and 10 bases had no gene match. Germline V gene data show CDR1 as SGHVS and CDR2 as FQNEAQ. CDR3 loop: CASTSGRAERETQYF. The CDR3 DNA follows: TGTGCCAGCACCAGCGGGAGGGCGGAGAGGGAGACCCAGTACTTC.

The chain is built from TRBV5-5 and TRBJ2-5; no firm D call. Trimming stripped 0 bases from V and 2 bases from J, with 8 bases between. CDR3 length: 14 amino acids. Germline loops: CDR1 SGHKS, CDR2 YYEKEE (reference sequence). Written as DNA, the CDR3 is TGTGCCAGCAGCTTGGCCCCTACTCAAGAGACCCAGTACTTC. Protein: CASSLAPTQETQYF.

This clone showed up many times. This chain uses TRBV7-8 with TRBJ2-7, with 8 bases matching TRBD1. This CDR3 is built from 20 residues. Germline CDR1 SGHVS, CDR2 FQNEAQ. The junction had 21 bases not matched to a gene; V was cut back by 1 base and J by 4 bases. The CDR3 loop is CASSLVILPSPGTGLYEQYF. The CDR3 DNA sequence: TGTGCCAGCAGCTTAGTAATTTTACCATCTCCGGGGACAGGTCTTTACGAGCAGTACTTC.

The chain is built from TRBV19 and TRBJ1-1; TRBD1 might be the D (5 bases). CDR3 length: 15 amino acids. CDR1 is LNHDA and CDR2 is SQIVND in the germline V gene (reference sequence). V shed 6 bases and J shed 1 base, with 15 bases lying between them. The CDR3 DNA is TGTGCCAGTAGGGGGGTGGAAACGGGGAACACTGAAGCTTTCTTT. It is translated as CASRGVETGNTEAFF.

The J gene is TRBJ2-1, the V gene TRBV5-1, with 10 bases fitting TRBD2. CDR1 is SGHRS, CDR2 YFSETQ, per germline. This CDR3 has 16 amino acids. After removal of 4 bases from V and 5 bases from J, the junction contained 9 bases not matched to a gene. The CDR3 coding sequence is TGCGCCAGCAGCGCCTTACTAGCGGGAAGTAACAATGAGCAGTTCTTC. Amino acid sequence: CASSALLAGSNNEQFF.

The chain has TRBV7-2 and TRBJ2-7, with D tentatively TRBD2 (5 bases). With 3 bases removed from V and 2 bases from J, the gap between germline ends came to 11 bases. The CDR3 runs 14 residues. Germline V lookup: CDR1 SGHTA, CDR2 FQGNSA. The CDR3 sequence: CASSLTGLTYEQYF. CDR3 DNA sequence: TGTGCCAGCAGCTTGACTGGACTGACCTACGAGCAGTACTTC.

As concerns this clone: The same CDR3 is also encoded by other DNA sequences in this sample. The CDR3 spells CASSVSLATDTQYF. The CDR3 bases are TGTGCCAGCAGCGTGAGTTTAGCCACAGATACGCAGTATTTT. The J gene is TRBJ2-3, the V gene TRBV9; D is unresolved. CDR1 SGDLS and CDR2 YYNGEE come from the germline V gene. The ends were cut back, 2 bases at V and 2 bases at J, with 9 bases in the middle. This CDR3 is 14 amino acids long.

The CDR3: CASSLKGWGTEAFF. The CDR3 DNA is TGTGCCAGCAGCTTGAAGGGGTGGGGCACTGAAGCTTTCTTT. This chain joins TRBV5-6 and TRBJ1-1, with a weak D call TRBD1 (5 bases). CDR3 size: 14 residues. V was shortened by 1 base and J by 4 bases, with 11 bases between the two germline ends. CDR1 is SGHDT and CDR2 is YYEEEE in the germline V gene.

The rearrangement links TRBV6-6 to TRBJ2-7; no definite D call. Germline CDR1 and CDR2: MNHNY and SVGAGI (reference sequence). V lost 4 bases to trimming and J lost 3 bases, with 10 bases between them. This CDR3 comprises 13 residues. This CDR3 reads CASSSGLLYEQYF. CDR3 DNA: TGTGCCAGCAGTTCTGGGCTTCTCTACGAGCAGTACTTC.

The genes are TRBV4-1 and TRBJ2-7; TRBD2 agrees at 11 bases. This CDR3 contains 18 residues. Germline V gives CDR1 MGHRA, CDR2 YSYEKL. The V and J ends lost 1 base and 3 bases, in that order; junction bases with no gene match: 11. DNA of the CDR3: TGCGCCAGCAGCCAAGGCATCACCCAAACTAGCGGGAGCTACGAGCAGTACTTC. Its protein is CASSQGITQTSGSYEQYF.

DNA for the CDR3: TGTGCCAGCAGCTTATTGGCGGGCGGGGGGACTGAAGCTTTCTTT. Residues: CASSLLAGGGTEAFF. The chain links TRBV7-2 to TRBJ1-1; a possible D gene is TRBD1 (5 bases). The V gene's germline CDR1 is SGHTA and CDR2 FQGNSA. The CDR3 runs to 15 residues. V lost 2 bases and J lost 5, with 15 bases in between.

The V gene is TRBV7-9, the J gene TRBJ2-7; TRBD1 aligns across 7 bases. The CDR3 sequence is 14 residues long. With V trimmed by 3 bases and J by 8 bases, 10 bases remained unmatched. Germline V lookup: CDR1 SEHNR, CDR2 FQNEAQ (reference sequence). The CDR3, as DNA: TGTGCCAGCAGCTTGGGACAGCCCGAGGGGAAGCAGTACTTC. Its translation is CASSLGQPEGKQYF.

This chain joins TRBV27 and TRBJ1-1; D remains ambiguous. The CDR3 sequence is 13 residues long. Germline V gene lookup returns CDR1 MNHEY and CDR2 SMNVEV (reference sequence). V lost 5 bases to trimming and J lost 0 bases, with 7 bases between them. DNA of the CDR3: TGTGCCAGCAGTAAAGAGATGAACACTGAAGCTTTCTTT. Translating it yields CASSKEMNTEAFF.

The chain employs TRBV19 and TRBJ1-2; the match to TRBD1 covers 7 bases. CDR3 length: 18 amino acids. After removal of 5 bases from V and 5 bases from J, the junction contained 20 bases not matched to a gene. Germline values: CDR1 LNHDA, CDR2 SQIVND (reference sequence). The CDR3 DNA sequence: TGTGCCAGTAGTCTCAACTCCGATTCAGGGGGGGGGCCATATGGCTACACCTTC. As protein: CASSLNSDSGGGPYGYTF.

V and J are TRBV7-9 and TRBJ1-1; D is ambiguous. This CDR3 has 14 amino acids. Per germline, CDR1 SEHNR and CDR2 FQNEAQ (reference sequence). V lost 5 bases and J lost 4, with 14 bases in between. The CDR3 protein is CASSRNGRATEAFF. Here the CDR3 DNA reads TGTGCCAGCAGCCGGAATGGGAGGGCCACTGAAGCTTTCTTT.

Comments on this clone: Other DNA sequences in the same sample also yield this CDR3. J is TRBJ2-7 and V is TRBV5-1; a weak D match, TRBD1 (5 bases). V was pared by 0 bases and J by 2 bases, with 9 bases between. The CDR3 is 14 residues long. Germline CDR1 and CDR2: SGHRS and YFSETQ. CDR3 nucleotide sequence: TGCGCCAGCAGCTTGGGGACACCGGCCTACGAGCAGTACTTC. This translates into CASSLGTPAYEQYF. The full variable domain, with the rest looked up from reference TRBV5-1 and TRBJ2-7, is KAGVTQTPRYLIKTRGQQVTLSCSPISGHRSVSWYQQTPGQGLQFLFEYFSETQRNKGNFPGRFSGRQFSNSRSEMNVSTLELGDSALYLCASSLGTPAYEQYFGPGTRLTVT.

This clone occurred a few times. The chain carries TRBV19 and TRBJ1-5; D remains unclear. Trimming removed 1 base at V and 6 bases at J, with 13 bases between. This CDR3 is 15 amino acids long. CDR1 is LNHDA and CDR2 is SQIVND in the germline V gene (reference sequence). The CDR3 is CASSIGGNAGQPQHF. The CDR3 DNA reads TGTGCCAGTAGTATAGGGGGAAACGCGGGTCAGCCCCAGCATTTT.

For this clone: The same CDR3 also results from other DNA sequences found in this sample. The V gene is TRBV9, the J gene TRBJ2-7; tentative D call: TRBD1 (6 bases). The CDR3 is 14 residues long. Trimming took off 0 bases at V and 0 bases at J, with 7 bases between the two ends. The germline V gene encodes CDR1 SGDLS and CDR2 YYNGEE. CDR3 protein: CASSVGRGSYEQYF. The CDR3 DNA sequence: TGTGCCAGCAGCGTAGGCAGGGGCTCCTACGAGCAGTACTTC.

The gene calls are TRBV25-1 and TRBJ2-1; TRBD1 aligns across 7 bases. Losses at the gene ends were 5 bases for V and 0 bases for J; bases not matched to a gene: 4. This CDR3 has 15 amino acids. Germline-derived CDR1 and CDR2 are MGHDK and SYGVNS. The CDR3 loop reads CASSRTGSSYNEQFF. The CDR3 DNA sequence: TGTGCCAGCAGTCGGACAGGTAGCTCCTACAATGAGCAGTTCTTC.

This clone appeared a single time. This CDR3 is CASSLDSGSWAGELFF. Here the CDR3 DNA reads TGCGCCAGCAGCTTGGATAGCGGGAGTTGGGCCGGGGAGCTGTTTTTT. The J gene is TRBJ2-2, the V gene TRBV5-1; TRBD2 matches 9 bases. Germline values: CDR1 SGHRS, CDR2 YFSETQ. V was pared by 0 bases and J by 6 bases, with 6 bases of the junction left unmatched. The length of the CDR3 is 16 residues.

This clone was found once. V gene TRBV6-5 combines with J gene TRBJ1-3, with 7 bases that match TRBD1. Germline V gene data show CDR1 as MNHEY and CDR2 as SVGAGI. This CDR3 has 15 residues. V lost 5 bases, J lost 0 bases, and 4 bases stayed unmatched. The CDR3 protein is CASSPGQTSGNTIYF. The CDR3 bases are TGTGCCAGCAGTCCGGGACAGACCTCTGGAAACACCATATATTTT.

The V call is TRBV30, the J call TRBJ1-4, with TRBD1 matching over 7 bases. Germline CDR1 reads GTSNPN; CDR2 reads SVGIG (reference sequence). With V trimmed by 1 base and J by 5 bases, 1 base remained unmatched. The CDR3 sequence is 13 residues long. The CDR3, as DNA: TGTGCCTGGAGTGGGGACAGAAATGAAAAACTGTTTTTT. It codes for CAWSGDRNEKLFF.

This sequence joins TRBV19 and TRBJ2-7; the match to TRBD2 covers 10 bases. The CDR3 length is 15 residues. CDR1 and CDR2 (germline): LNHDA, SQIVND (reference sequence). V shed 4 bases, J shed 2 bases, and the junction held 5 bases outside the gene matches. The chain's CDR3 is CASSTGTSETYEQYF. CDR3 coding DNA: TGTGCCAGTAGTACAGGGACTAGCGAGACCTACGAGCAGTACTTC.

J is TRBJ1-1 and V is TRBV19, with 7 bases matching TRBD1. The CDR3 consists of 15 residues. Germline trimming cut 4 bases from V and 11 bases from J; bases unmatched to any gene: 16. Germline CDR1 LNHDA, CDR2 SQIVND (reference sequence). The CDR3: CASSKTGNVRSRAFF. Written as DNA, the CDR3 is TGTGCCAGTAGTAAGACAGGGAATGTTCGCTCAAGGGCTTTCTTT.

The V gene is TRBV7-3, the J gene TRBJ2-1; 13 bases align to TRBD2. V shed 0 bases and J 8 bases; nucleotides not matched to a gene: 7. Germline V lookup: CDR1 SGHTA, CDR2 FQGTGA. This CDR3 is 17 amino acids long. CDR3 protein: CASSLTGGTSGTYEQFF. As DNA, the CDR3 is TGTGCCAGCAGCTTAACGGGCGGGACTAGCGGGACCTATGAGCAGTTCTTC.